This TCR beta chain was observed in a study of T-cell reconstitution after alpha-beta-depleted transplantation in children. Whole-study results and caveats: Two months or so post-transplant, alpha-beta T cells reportedly derived from several hundred expanded graft clones.

This clonotype was seen ten or more times. Its target is not known. This sample's TCRbeta library carried unique molecular identifier barcodes. TCRdb called the PCR reads again in MiXCR, with one record for every CDR3 protein. The table shows 490,000 or so distinct CDR3 sequences, with about 10% occurring only once. The junction had 9 bases not matched to a gene; V was cut back by 5 bases and J by 7 bases. The CDR3 totals 15 residues. Looked up from germline, CDR1 is SGHKS and CDR2 is YYEKEE (reference sequence). Source: PBMCs, taken before TCRalphabeta/CD19-depleted stem cell transplant. The source of this sequence is a child younger than 10 with inherited bone marrow failure, due to receive a stem cell transplant. This chain connects TRBV5-5 to TRBJ2-1, with 10 bases fitting TRBD1. DNA for the CDR3: TGTGCCAGCAGGTTCGGGACAGGGGCATGGAATGAGCAGTTCTTC. This sequence encodes CASRFGTGAWNEQFF.